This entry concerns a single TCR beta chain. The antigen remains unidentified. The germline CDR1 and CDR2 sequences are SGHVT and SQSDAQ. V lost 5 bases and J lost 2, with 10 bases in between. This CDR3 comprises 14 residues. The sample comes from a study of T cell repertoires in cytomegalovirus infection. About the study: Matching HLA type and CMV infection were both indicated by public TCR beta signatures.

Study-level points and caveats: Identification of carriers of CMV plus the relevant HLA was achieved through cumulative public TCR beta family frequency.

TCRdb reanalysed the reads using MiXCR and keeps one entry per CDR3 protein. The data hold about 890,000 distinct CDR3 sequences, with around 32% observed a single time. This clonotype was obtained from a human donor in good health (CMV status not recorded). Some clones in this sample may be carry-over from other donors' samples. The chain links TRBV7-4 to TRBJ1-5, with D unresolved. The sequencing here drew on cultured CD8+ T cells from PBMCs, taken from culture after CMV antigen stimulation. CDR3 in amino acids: CASSAEGGNQPQHF. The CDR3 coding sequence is TGTGCCAGCAGCGCAGAAGGTGGCAATCAGCCCCAGCATTTT.